Each of the 17 T cell receptor beta chains below was sequenced from the same sample in a study of technical replicates of blood from a handful of donors (dated by TCRdb to between 2016 and 2019). The method behind the library was the immunoSEQ multiplex PCR assay. Held by TCRdb, this immuneACCESS table contains in-frame sequences only and omits some clones. Under half of the omission traces to an unresolved V gene where checked; the cause of the rest is unknown. In all, the sample holds more than 90,000 clones, and approximately 96% of those were seen once. The top ten clonotypes cover around 0.35% of the sample. Specimen: T cells isolated from PBMCs. The receptors shown here come from a human donor in good health.

The genes are TRBV19 and TRBJ1-5; D is unresolved. The CDR3 is 14 residues long. Germline V lookup: CDR1 LNHDA, CDR2 SQIVND (reference sequence). Trimming left V 7 bases short and J 1 base short, with 11 bases between. The CDR3 protein is CASTMEYSNQPQHF. CDR3 nucleotides: TGTGCCAGTACCATGGAGTACAGCAATCAGCCCCAGCATTTT.

The chain carries TRBV14 and TRBJ2-3; 9 nucleotides line up with TRBD2. The CDR3 sequence is 15 residues long. Germline lookup yields CDR1 SGHDN and CDR2 FVKESK. The V gene end was trimmed by 0 bases and the J gene end by 5 bases; junction bases not matched to a gene: 3. The CDR3 region has the DNA TGTGCCAGCAGCCAAGAGGGACTAGCAGTAGATACGCAGTATTTT. Protein: CASSQEGLAVDTQYF. The entire variable domain, with the rest obtained from reference TRBV14 and TRBJ2-3, is as follows: EAGVTQFPSHSVIEKGQTVTLRCDPISGHDNLYWYRRVMGKEIKFLLHFVKESKQDESGMPNNRFLAERTGGTYSTLKVQPAELEDSGVYFCASSQEGLAVDTQYFGPGTRLTVL.

The gene calls are TRBV4-3 and TRBJ2-7; D ambiguous. Germline lookup yields CDR1 LGHNA and CDR2 YSLEER. V was pared by 1 base and J by 3 bases, with 10 bases between. This CDR3 has 14 residues. CDR3 sequence reads: CASSQALGFYEQYF. CDR3 DNA sequence: TGCGCCAGCAGCCAAGCATTGGGCTTCTACGAGCAGTACTTC.

The chain couples TRBV18 to TRBJ2-7; perhaps TRBD2 as D (5 bases). V lost 3 bases to trimming and J lost 2 bases, with 14 bases between them. The length of the CDR3 is 15 residues. The germline V gene has CDR1 KGHSH and CDR2 LQKENI. The CDR3 DNA reads TGTGCCAGCTCACCCCTGGACTCCCATGCCTACGAGCAGTACTTC. Translated, it gives CASSPLDSHAYEQYF.

This chain joins TRBV5-6 and TRBJ1-1, with D unresolved. CDR3 length: 12 amino acids. V was trimmed by 2 bases and J by 1 base, leaving 3 bases between them. Germline V CDR1 and CDR2: SGHDT, YYEEEE. CDR3 residues: CASSFQNTEAFF. DNA for the CDR3: TGTGCCAGCAGCTTTCAGAACACTGAAGCTTTCTTT. The full variable domain, its missing parts supplied by reference TRBV5-6 and TRBJ1-1, is DAGVTQSPTHLIKTRGQQVTLRCSPKSGHDTVSWYQQALGQGPQFIFQYYEEEERQRGNFPDRFSGHQFPNYSSELNVNALLLGDSALYLCASSFQNTEAFFGQGTRLTVV.

This chain links TRBV7-9 with TRBJ2-2; TRBD2 might be the D (7 bases). Per the germline V gene, CDR1 is SEHNR and CDR2 is FQNEAQ (reference sequence). The CDR3 extends over 16 amino acids. V dropped 4 bases and J dropped 7 bases, with 19 bases sitting between them. CDR3 residues: CASSYPSGLGGGELFF. CDR3 sequence (DNA): TGTGCCAGCAGCTACCCGTCCGGACTAGGGGGCGGGGAGCTGTTTTTT.

V gene TRBV19 combines with J gene TRBJ1-1; D is unclear. The CDR3 spans 13 residues. V dropped 10 bases and J dropped 1 base, with 13 bases sitting between them. Germline V gene data show CDR1 as LNHDA and CDR2 as SQIVND (reference sequence). CDR3 in DNA: TGTGCCACCTCTCGAGTGCCGAACACTGAAGCTTTCTTT. It encodes CATSRVPNTEAFF.

The V and J genes are TRBV9 and TRBJ2-7, with D possibly matching TRBD1 (6 bases). There are 15 residues in the CDR3. CDR1 is SGDLS, CDR2 YYNGEE, per germline. The V end was cut by 0 bases, the J end by 3 bases, with 13 bases between. CDR3 loop: CASSVEGQGFYEQYF. In nucleotides, the CDR3 is TGTGCCAGCAGCGTAGAGGGACAAGGCTTCTACGAGCAGTACTTC.

The chain links TRBV27 to TRBJ1-2; D is unclear. Germline V CDR1 and CDR2: MNHEY, SMNVEV (reference sequence). The V end lost 6 bases, the J end lost 0 bases, and 14 bases lay between the germline ends. The CDR3 has 15 residues. The CDR3 nucleotides are TGTGCCAGCAGGGCCTCTAGTGGAGCTAACTATGGCTACACCTTC. This gives the protein CASRASSGANYGYTF.

The V gene is TRBV7-9, the J gene TRBJ2-7; no definite D call. CDR3 length: 14 residues. The germline V gene encodes CDR1 SEHNR and CDR2 FQNEAQ (reference sequence). V dropped 3 bases and J dropped 3 bases, with 12 bases sitting between them. CDR3 loop: CASSLATRYYEQYF. The CDR3 nucleotides are TGTGCCAGCAGCTTGGCCACACGATACTACGAGCAGTACTTC.

The CDR3 nucleotides read TGTGCCAGCAGTCTCGCAGGGGGAAGGACTGAAGCTTTCTTT. It is translated as CASSLAGGRTEAFF. The gene calls are TRBV25-1 and TRBJ1-1; 7 bases align to TRBD1. CDR1 and CDR2 (germline): MGHDK, SYGVNS. V trimming: 5 bases; J trimming: 5 bases; junction bases outside the gene matches: 8. The CDR3 contains 14 residues.

This clone appeared a single time. The chain recombines TRBV5-4 with TRBJ2-3; a weak D match, TRBD2 (6 bases). V was pared by 0 bases and J by 3 bases, with 17 bases between. The CDR3 covers 17 residues. The germline CDR1 and CDR2 sequences are SGHNT and YYREEE (reference sequence). The CDR3 protein is CASSLAMWDLRTDTQYF. CDR3 in DNA: TGTGCCAGCAGCTTGGCTATGTGGGACTTGAGGACAGATACGCAGTATTTT.

The chain carries TRBV5-6 and TRBJ2-1; TRBD2 aligns across 14 bases. Germline V gene lookup returns CDR1 SGHDT and CDR2 YYEEEE. Germline trimming cut 5 bases from V and 11 bases from J; bases unmatched to any gene: 6. CDR3 size: 14 residues. The CDR3 spells CASRGTSGSEQQFF. In DNA form, the CDR3 reads TGTGCCAGCAGGGGGACTAGCGGGAGCGAACAGCAGTTCTTC.

V gene TRBV28 combines with J gene TRBJ2-4; D remains unclear. CDR3 size: 14 residues. V lost 5 bases and J 6 bases, leaving 14 bases between the germline ends. Germline loops: CDR1 MDHEN, CDR2 SYDVKM. The DNA for the CDR3 is TGTGCCAGCAGTCAGCAGGCCGGCGCAAACATTCAGTACTTC. The encoded protein is CASSQQAGANIQYF.

The chain couples TRBV18 to TRBJ2-1; TRBD2 matches 9 bases. The junction had 5 bases not matched to a gene; V was cut back by 2 bases and J by 0 bases. Per germline, CDR1 KGHSH and CDR2 LQKENI. CDR3 length: 17 amino acids. The CDR3 protein is CASSPTSGSPSYNEQFF. DNA of the CDR3: TGTGCCAGCTCACCAACTAGCGGGTCCCCCTCCTACAATGAGCAGTTCTTC.

The chain uses TRBV27 and TRBJ2-7, with 11 bases aligning to TRBD1. The trim removed 3 bases at V and 6 bases at J, leaving 7 bases unmatched. This CDR3 has 15 amino acids. Per germline, CDR1 MNHEY and CDR2 SMNVEV (reference sequence). This CDR3 reads CASSFPGQGVGEQYF. The CDR3 DNA is TGTGCCAGCAGTTTCCCGGGACAGGGGGTGGGCGAGCAGTACTTC.

The rearrangement links TRBV25-1 to TRBJ2-4; D gene uncertain. The germline V gene has CDR1 MGHDK and CDR2 SYGVNS. This CDR3 is 16 amino acids long. V was cut by 1 base and J by 1 base, with 11 bases left in between. The CDR3 bases are TGTGCCAGCAGTGAATCTATTCCCTTGGCCAAAAACATTCAGTACTTC. This translates into CASSESIPLAKNIQYF.